The next 2 T cell receptor beta chains were all read from a single sample in a study of regulatory T cells in long-lasting Graves disease. Time point here: persistent/refractory GD, antithyroid drugs over 5 years with positive TRAb. The TCR library was made from RNA that had been extracted from PBMCs in TRIzol. TCR beta libraries were built with iRepertoire HTBI primers and Arm-PCR of CDR3 regions. TCRdb passed the multiplex PCR reads through MiXCR, listing each CDR3 protein once. Of 350,000 to 450,000 distinct CDR3 sequences listed, roughly 24% are singletons. The material sequenced was peripheral blood mononuclear cells (PBMCs), taken when the disease was refractory, from a patient treated with antithyroid drugs. The origin of the receptors is a woman in her thirties or forties with Graves disease.

The chain links TRBV20-1 to TRBJ2-2; maybe TRBD1 (6 bases). Germline V gene lookup returns CDR1 DFQATT and CDR2 SNEGSKA (reference sequence). The CDR3 has 14 residues. The V end lost 6 bases, the J end lost 4 bases, and 15 bases lay between the germline ends. CDR3 amino acids: CSANPTGFTGELFF. Here the CDR3 DNA reads TGCAGTGCAAACCCCACAGGGTTCACCGGGGAGCTGTTTTTT.

The chain is built from TRBV7-3 and TRBJ2-2, with D possibly TRBD1 on 6 matching bases. This CDR3 region has 15 residues. Germline V gene lookup returns CDR1 SGHTA and CDR2 FQGTGA. Trimming removed 5 bases from V and 3 bases from J, with 13 bases in between. The CDR3 region is CASSTGLTDTGELFF. The CDR3 nucleotides read TGTGCCAGCAGCACAGGGTTAACGGACACCGGGGAGCTGTTTTTT.